One sample yielded the 13 T cell receptor beta chains listed below, sequenced in a study of blood T cell repertoires in COVID-19. The method was immunoSEQ multiplex PCR; TCRdb's version includes in-frame clones alone and lacks a portion of them. The sample includes 130,000 or so clones, approximately 85% of them seen just once. The source material was peripheral blood. These receptors all come from a human donor in a cohort sampled during active COVID-19.

The DNA of the CDR3 is TGTGCCAGCAGAAAACCGGCCAGGGCCACTGAAGCTTTCTTT. Translation: CASRKPARATEAFF. V gene TRBV6-5 combines with J gene TRBJ1-1; possible D gene TRBD1, 5 bases. The germline V gene has CDR1 MNHEY and CDR2 SVGAGI. Trimming took 6 bases from V and 4 from J, leaving 15 bases between them. This CDR3 region has 14 residues.

The chain uses TRBV19 and TRBJ2-5; 7 bases agree with TRBD1. Germline assignment: CDR1 LNHDA and CDR2 SQIVND (reference sequence). Germline trimming cut 5 bases from V and 5 bases from J; bases unmatched to any gene: 5. CDR3 length equals 13 residues. CDR3 coding DNA: TGTGCCAGTAGTTTAGGACAGGCGGAGACCCAGTACTTC. This encodes CASSLGQAETQYF.

V and J are TRBV19 and TRBJ1-2, with D maybe TRBD1 (5 bases). The CDR3 contains 14 residues. Trimming took 10 bases from V and 7 from J, leaving 22 bases between them. The germline gives CDR1 LNHDA, CDR2 SQIVND (reference sequence). Here the CDR3 DNA reads TGTGCCAATCCCTCAAAGGGAGGGGAGGGTGGCTACACCTTC. Its translation is CANPSKGGEGGYTF.

This chain links TRBV5-1 with TRBJ1-4, with D tentatively TRBD1 (5 bases). The V and J ends lost 4 bases and 7 bases respectively, with 17 bases between them. The CDR3 length is 15 residues. Looked up from germline, CDR1 is SGHRS and CDR2 is YFSETQ. CDR3 amino acids: CASSQGLLLGEKLFF. The CDR3 nucleotides are TGCGCCAGCAGCCAGGGACTCCTCTTGGGTGAAAAACTGTTTTTT.

The V call is TRBV4-2, the J call TRBJ2-7, with D uncertain. Germline-derived CDR1 and CDR2 are LGHNA and YNFKEQ. Trimming shortened V by 5 bases and J by 0 bases, and 14 bases separated the two germline ends. The length of the CDR3 is 15 residues. CDR3 amino acids: CASSAELMSSYEQYF. DNA for the CDR3: TGTGCCAGCAGCGCCGAGCTGATGAGCTCCTACGAGCAGTACTTC.

The gene calls are TRBV12-3 or TRBV12-4 and TRBJ2-3, with no clear D. This CDR3 is built from 12 residues. V was trimmed by 3 bases and J by 6 bases, leaving 7 bases between them. This CDR3 reads CASSFVADTQYF. DNA for the CDR3: TGTGCCAGCAGTTTTGTTGCGGATACGCAGTATTTT.

The rearrangement uses TRBV30 and TRBJ2-7; no clear D gene. V was pared by 1 base and J by 4 bases, with 5 bases between. The CDR3 runs 11 residues. From germline, CDR1 is GTSNPN and CDR2 SVGIG (reference sequence). The CDR3 protein is CAWSDRYEQYF. For the CDR3, the DNA is TGTGCCTGGAGTGACCGGTACGAGCAGTACTTC.

CDR3 region: CASSHLDGGSAFF. CDR3 DNA: TGCGCCAGCAGCCACCTTGACGGGGGTTCGGCTTTCTTT. V and J are TRBV4-1 and TRBJ1-1; D is possibly TRBD1 (5 bases). Trimming removed 3 bases from V and 11 bases from J, with 16 bases in between. CDR3 size: 13 residues. Germline V gene sequence: CDR1 MGHRA, CDR2 YSYEKL.

The CDR3 DNA reads as TGTGCCAGCAGCAAAACAGGGGGTAATGAAAAACTGTTTTTT. Translation: CASSKTGGNEKLFF. V and J are TRBV7-9 and TRBJ1-4, with TRBD1 matching 8 bases. The trim removed 5 bases at V and 4 bases at J, leaving 3 bases unmatched. The CDR3 has 14 residues. Germline V gene data show CDR1 as SEHNR and CDR2 as FQNEAQ (reference sequence).

This chain uses TRBV5-1 with TRBJ2-1; 7 bases are shared with TRBD1. The CDR3 has 15 amino acids. Germline loops: CDR1 SGHRS, CDR2 YFSETQ. J was trimmed by 4 bases and V by 4 bases; bases with no gene match: 8. The CDR3 protein is CASSPRTGQYNEQFF. The CDR3 coding sequence is TGCGCCAGCAGCCCCCGGACAGGACAATACAATGAGCAGTTCTTC.

This clone was counted once. The gene calls are TRBV11-2 and TRBJ2-7, with a weak D call TRBD2 (5 bases). Between the trimmed V and J ends, which lost 1 base and 2 bases, there was a span of 15 bases. Germline V lookup: CDR1 SGHAT, CDR2 FQNNGV. CDR3 length equals 16 residues. The CDR3 DNA sequence: TGTGCCAGCAGCTTAGGGAGTGGTGCAGCGGCCTACGAGCAGTACTTC. Translating it yields CASSLGSGAAAYEQYF.

The chain couples TRBV11-3 to TRBJ2-1, with D maybe TRBD2 (5 bases). This CDR3 contains 17 residues. Germline V gene lookup returns CDR1 SGHNT and CDR2 YENEEA. Trimming stripped 4 bases from V and 6 bases from J, with 22 bases between. CDR3 region: CASSYGPRGPSSNEQFF. DNA of the CDR3: TGTGCCAGCAGCTACGGCCCCCGCGGGCCCTCGAGCAATGAGCAGTTCTTC. The variable domain in full, completed from reference TRBV11-3 and TRBJ2-1, reads EAGVVQSPRYKIIEKKQPVAFWCNPISGHNTLYWYLQNLGQGPELLIRYENEEAVDDSQLPKDRFSAERLKGVDSTLKIQPAELGDSAVYLCASSYGPRGPSSNEQFFGPGTRLTVL.

The rearrangement uses TRBV5-1 and TRBJ1-6, with 8 bases identical to TRBD1. V lost 4 bases, J lost 14 bases, and 8 bases stayed unmatched. Looked up from germline, CDR1 is SGHRS and CDR2 is YFSETQ. The CDR3 sequence is 13 residues long. The CDR3 coding sequence is TGCGCCAGCAGCCGCGATGGACAGGGAACCCTCCACTTT. Its protein is CASSRDGQGTLHF. The whole variable domain, remainder taken from reference TRBV5-1 and TRBJ1-6, is KAGVTQTPRYLIKTRGQQVTLSCSPISGHRSVSWYQQTPGQGLQFLFEYFSETQRNKGNFPGRFSGRQFSNSRSEMNVSTLELGDSALYLCASSRDGQGTLHFGNGTRLTVT.